The rows below give T cell receptor beta chains drawn from one sample of a study of cytomegalovirus exposure and HLA in healthy donors. Method: immunoSEQ multiplex PCR; TCRdb's copy keeps in-frame clones and lacks some. The sample has about 130,000 clones; just under 80% are singletons. The sample was PBMCs. These receptors all stem from a young man in good health and CMV-seronegative. Both conserved end residues are part of each CDR3. A D gene is named only where the DNA matches it firmly. Expanded clones are given a class, and other clones once, few, many or no size at all.

V	size	J	D	DNA	CDR3
TRBV9	.	TRBJ2-3	.	TGTGCCAGCAGCGCCCGGGCCGGGGGCACAGATACGCAGTATTTT	CASSARAGGTDTQYF
TRBV29-1	few	TRBJ2-5	TRBD1	TGCAGCGTTGTAGGCAGGGGGGAGACCCAGTACTTC	CSVVGRGETQYF
TRBV7-8	.	TRBJ1-4	.	TGTGCCAGCAGCTTTAGTCAGACTGCAACTAATGAAAAACTGTTTTTT	CASSFSQTATNEKLFF
TRBV9	.	TRBJ2-1	TRBD2	TGTGCCAGCAGCGGGGGACTAGCGGGCCCTGACAATGAGCAGTTCTTC	CASSGGLAGPDNEQFF
TRBV6-5	.	TRBJ2-3	.	TGTGCCAGCAGTTGGGGGGTTGGAGATACGCAGTATTTT	CASSWGVGDTQYF
TRBV29-1	few	TRBJ2-5	TRBD1	TGCAGCGTTCAAAACAGGGGGGCCTTCCAAGAGACCCAGTACTTC	CSVQNRGAFQETQYF
TRBV2	.	TRBJ2-2	TRBD1	TGTGCCAGCAGTAACCAACGACCGACAGGGATGAAAACCGGGGAGCTGTTTTTT	CASSNQRPTGMKTGELFF
TRBV11-2	.	TRBJ2-7	TRBD2	TGTGCCAGCAGCTCCCCCGGGACTAGAGGGGGCGAGCAGTACTTC	CASSSPGTRGGEQYF
TRBV7-9	few	TRBJ1-4	.	TGTGCCAGCAGCTTTAGCAGCAATAATGAAAAACTGTTTTTT	CASSFSSNNEKLFF
TRBV29-1	.	TRBJ2-5	TRBD2	TGCAGCGTTGAGGGTTTTGTCGATTCGACTAGCGGGAGGGCCCAAGAGACCCAGTACTTC	CSVEGFVDSTSGRAQETQYF
TRBV4-1	once	TRBJ1-5	TRBD1	TGCGCCAGCAGCCAAGTTACAGGGGTATTTAGCAATCAGCCCCAGCATTTT	CASSQVTGVFSNQPQHF
TRBV7-2	.	TRBJ1-5	.	TGTGCCAGCAGCCCAGCCCAGGGTAGTGGGTCCAATCAGCCCCAGCATTTT	CASSPAQGSGSNQPQHF
TRBV7-2	.	TRBJ1-2	TRBD1	TGTGCCAGCAGACTAACCGACAGGGCTATCTGGGGGGGCTACACCTTC	CASRLTDRAIWGGYTF
TRBV27	.	TRBJ2-7	TRBD1	TGTGCCAGCAGTCGGGGGACAGGGGGTTCCAGCTCCTACGAGCAGTACTTC	CASSRGTGGSSSYEQYF
TRBV21-1	few	TRBJ2-1	.	TGTGCCAGCAGCAAGGGGGACAGGGTAAGCGGGAGGCAATACAATGAGCAGTTCTTC	CASSKGDRVSGRQYNEQFF
TRBV5-1	.	TRBJ2-1	TRBD2	TGCGCCAGCAGCTGGGGGACTAGCGGGACGGGCGAGCAGTTCTTC	CASSWGTSGTGEQFF
TRBV2	.	TRBJ2-5	TRBD1	TGTGCCACAAACCGGGACAGGGCGCAAGAGACCCAGTACTTC	CATNRDRAQETQYF
TRBV28	.	TRBJ2-7	TRBD1	TGTGCCCACAGGGGGGCCTACGAGCAGTACTTC	CAHRGAYEQYF
TRBV6-5	.	TRBJ2-7	TRBD2	TGTGCCAGCAGTTCTTCCGTTGGCGGGAGGGTTGAGCAGTACTTC	CASSSSVGGRVEQYF
TRBV15	.	TRBJ1-1	TRBD1	TGTGCCACCAGCAAAGACAGGGTAGGAACGAACACTGAAGCTTTCTTT	CATSKDRVGTNTEAFF
TRBV5-1	few	TRBJ2-7	.	TGCGCCAGCGCACGGAACCTAGCGTCCGAGCAGTACTTC	CASARNLASEQYF
TRBV11-3	.	TRBJ2-1	.	TGTGCCAGCAGCTTAGTCAGGGAGGGGGTCAATGAGCAGTTCTTC	CASSLVREGVNEQFF
TRBV2	.	TRBJ1-2	.	TGTGCCAGCAGTGGGTACAGCCGCTACACCTTC	CASSGYSRYTF
TRBV19	few	TRBJ1-2	TRBD1	TGTGCCACTGTCCGAGGACAGGGGCATGGCTACACCTTC	CATVRGQGHGYTF
TRBV4-1	few	TRBJ1-5	TRBD1	TGCGCCAGCAGCCCCCGACAGGGAAATCAGCCCCAGCATTTT	CASSPRQGNQPQHF
TRBV4-3	.	TRBJ2-5	TRBD1	TGCGCCAGCAGCCAGGAGACAGGGAGAATGACCCAGTACTTC	CASSQETGRMTQYF
TRBV27	.	TRBJ2-1	.	TGTGCCAGCAGTTCCCGAAGCGGATACAATGAGCAGTTCTTC	CASSSRSGYNEQFF
TRBV4-3	.	TRBJ2-7	.	TGCGCCAGCAGCCAAGATTTTGGCGGAACCTACGAGCAGTACTTC	CASSQDFGGTYEQYF
TRBV5-5	once	TRBJ1-1	TRBD1	TGTGCCAGCAGCTTGGTAGGACAGGGGGAAGCTTTCTTT	CASSLVGQGEAFF
TRBV7-6	.	TRBJ2-7	TRBD1	TGTGCCAGCAGCTTAGTCCAGGGGGCCTACGAGCAGTACTTC	CASSLVQGAYEQYF
TRBV19	.	TRBJ1-4	.	TGTGCCAGTAGTACTCTGGGGGCAGGTGAAAAACTGTTTTTT	CASSTLGAGEKLFF
TRBV29-1	.	TRBJ2-7	.	TGCAGCGTTGGGACATCTTCCTACGAGCAGTACTTC	CSVGTSSYEQYF
TRBV29-1	.	TRBJ1-2	.	TGCAGCGTTGACAGGGGCTATGGCTACACCTTC	CSVDRGYGYTF
TRBV7-9	.	TRBJ1-4	TRBD1	TGTGCCAGCAGCTGGTGGACAGGGGAAAATGAAAAACTGTTTTTT	CASSWWTGENEKLFF
TRBV28	once	TRBJ1-4	TRBD1	TGTGCCAGCAGTTTAGAGGACAGGGAGGTGTTTTTT	CASSLEDREVFF
TRBV10-1	.	TRBJ2-7	TRBD2	TGCGCCAGCAGGGAAGCTAGCGGGAGGGCCTACGAGCAGTACTTC	CASREASGRAYEQYF
TRBV7-8	.	TRBJ2-4	.	TGTGCCAGCAGCCCCATGTTGGAGGCCCTGGCCTTAGCCAAAAACATTCAGTACTTC	CASSPMLEALALAKNIQYF
TRBV4-1	.	TRBJ2-1	.	TGCGCCAGCAGCCAAGGGAGGAGGGGCTCCTACAATGAGCAGTTCTTC	CASSQGRRGSYNEQFF
TRBV10-3	.	TRBJ2-3	TRBD1	TGTGCCACCCGACAGGGCATTCTTACAGATACGCAGTATTTT	CATRQGILTDTQYF
TRBV15	.	TRBJ1-2	TRBD1	TGTGCCACCAGCAGAGAAGGGACAGGGCATGGCTACACCTTC	CATSREGTGHGYTF
TRBV2	.	TRBJ1-2	TRBD1	TGTGCCAGCAGTTACCAGGGACAGGGGCCTTTCGGCTACACCTTC	CASSYQGQGPFGYTF
TRBV5-1	few	TRBJ1-3	TRBD1	TGCGCCAGCAGCGTACAGGGGACGGGTGGAAACACCATATATTTT	CASSVQGTGGNTIYF
TRBV30	.	TRBJ2-1	TRBD2	TGTGCCTGGGGGTCTGGGGGGGGCTACAATGAGCAGTTCTTC	CAWGSGGGYNEQFF
TRBV7-9	few	TRBJ1-4	TRBD1	TGTGCCAGCAGCGGACGACAGGGTGAAAAACTGTTTTTT	CASSGRQGEKLFF
TRBV7-9	.	TRBJ2-7	TRBD1	TGTGCCAGCAGCTCACGACAGGGGGTTTTGGACGAGCAGTACTTC	CASSSRQGVLDEQYF
TRBV18	.	TRBJ1-1	.	TGTGCCAGCTCACCATTTGCGGAGGTGGGGAACACTGAAGCTTTCTTT	CASSPFAEVGNTEAFF
TRBV6-6	.	TRBJ1-2	.	TGTGCCAGCAGTTACCAGACGGGTAACTATGGCTACACCTTC	CASSYQTGNYGYTF
TRBV27	.	TRBJ2-7	TRBD2	TGTGCCAGCAGTCCCACCGTGGCTAGCGGTTACGAGCAGTACTTC	CASSPTVASGYEQYF
TRBV5-1	.	TRBJ2-3	TRBD2	TGCGCCAGCAGAACAACGGGGACTAGCATCGCAGATACGCAGTATTTT	CASRTTGTSIADTQYF